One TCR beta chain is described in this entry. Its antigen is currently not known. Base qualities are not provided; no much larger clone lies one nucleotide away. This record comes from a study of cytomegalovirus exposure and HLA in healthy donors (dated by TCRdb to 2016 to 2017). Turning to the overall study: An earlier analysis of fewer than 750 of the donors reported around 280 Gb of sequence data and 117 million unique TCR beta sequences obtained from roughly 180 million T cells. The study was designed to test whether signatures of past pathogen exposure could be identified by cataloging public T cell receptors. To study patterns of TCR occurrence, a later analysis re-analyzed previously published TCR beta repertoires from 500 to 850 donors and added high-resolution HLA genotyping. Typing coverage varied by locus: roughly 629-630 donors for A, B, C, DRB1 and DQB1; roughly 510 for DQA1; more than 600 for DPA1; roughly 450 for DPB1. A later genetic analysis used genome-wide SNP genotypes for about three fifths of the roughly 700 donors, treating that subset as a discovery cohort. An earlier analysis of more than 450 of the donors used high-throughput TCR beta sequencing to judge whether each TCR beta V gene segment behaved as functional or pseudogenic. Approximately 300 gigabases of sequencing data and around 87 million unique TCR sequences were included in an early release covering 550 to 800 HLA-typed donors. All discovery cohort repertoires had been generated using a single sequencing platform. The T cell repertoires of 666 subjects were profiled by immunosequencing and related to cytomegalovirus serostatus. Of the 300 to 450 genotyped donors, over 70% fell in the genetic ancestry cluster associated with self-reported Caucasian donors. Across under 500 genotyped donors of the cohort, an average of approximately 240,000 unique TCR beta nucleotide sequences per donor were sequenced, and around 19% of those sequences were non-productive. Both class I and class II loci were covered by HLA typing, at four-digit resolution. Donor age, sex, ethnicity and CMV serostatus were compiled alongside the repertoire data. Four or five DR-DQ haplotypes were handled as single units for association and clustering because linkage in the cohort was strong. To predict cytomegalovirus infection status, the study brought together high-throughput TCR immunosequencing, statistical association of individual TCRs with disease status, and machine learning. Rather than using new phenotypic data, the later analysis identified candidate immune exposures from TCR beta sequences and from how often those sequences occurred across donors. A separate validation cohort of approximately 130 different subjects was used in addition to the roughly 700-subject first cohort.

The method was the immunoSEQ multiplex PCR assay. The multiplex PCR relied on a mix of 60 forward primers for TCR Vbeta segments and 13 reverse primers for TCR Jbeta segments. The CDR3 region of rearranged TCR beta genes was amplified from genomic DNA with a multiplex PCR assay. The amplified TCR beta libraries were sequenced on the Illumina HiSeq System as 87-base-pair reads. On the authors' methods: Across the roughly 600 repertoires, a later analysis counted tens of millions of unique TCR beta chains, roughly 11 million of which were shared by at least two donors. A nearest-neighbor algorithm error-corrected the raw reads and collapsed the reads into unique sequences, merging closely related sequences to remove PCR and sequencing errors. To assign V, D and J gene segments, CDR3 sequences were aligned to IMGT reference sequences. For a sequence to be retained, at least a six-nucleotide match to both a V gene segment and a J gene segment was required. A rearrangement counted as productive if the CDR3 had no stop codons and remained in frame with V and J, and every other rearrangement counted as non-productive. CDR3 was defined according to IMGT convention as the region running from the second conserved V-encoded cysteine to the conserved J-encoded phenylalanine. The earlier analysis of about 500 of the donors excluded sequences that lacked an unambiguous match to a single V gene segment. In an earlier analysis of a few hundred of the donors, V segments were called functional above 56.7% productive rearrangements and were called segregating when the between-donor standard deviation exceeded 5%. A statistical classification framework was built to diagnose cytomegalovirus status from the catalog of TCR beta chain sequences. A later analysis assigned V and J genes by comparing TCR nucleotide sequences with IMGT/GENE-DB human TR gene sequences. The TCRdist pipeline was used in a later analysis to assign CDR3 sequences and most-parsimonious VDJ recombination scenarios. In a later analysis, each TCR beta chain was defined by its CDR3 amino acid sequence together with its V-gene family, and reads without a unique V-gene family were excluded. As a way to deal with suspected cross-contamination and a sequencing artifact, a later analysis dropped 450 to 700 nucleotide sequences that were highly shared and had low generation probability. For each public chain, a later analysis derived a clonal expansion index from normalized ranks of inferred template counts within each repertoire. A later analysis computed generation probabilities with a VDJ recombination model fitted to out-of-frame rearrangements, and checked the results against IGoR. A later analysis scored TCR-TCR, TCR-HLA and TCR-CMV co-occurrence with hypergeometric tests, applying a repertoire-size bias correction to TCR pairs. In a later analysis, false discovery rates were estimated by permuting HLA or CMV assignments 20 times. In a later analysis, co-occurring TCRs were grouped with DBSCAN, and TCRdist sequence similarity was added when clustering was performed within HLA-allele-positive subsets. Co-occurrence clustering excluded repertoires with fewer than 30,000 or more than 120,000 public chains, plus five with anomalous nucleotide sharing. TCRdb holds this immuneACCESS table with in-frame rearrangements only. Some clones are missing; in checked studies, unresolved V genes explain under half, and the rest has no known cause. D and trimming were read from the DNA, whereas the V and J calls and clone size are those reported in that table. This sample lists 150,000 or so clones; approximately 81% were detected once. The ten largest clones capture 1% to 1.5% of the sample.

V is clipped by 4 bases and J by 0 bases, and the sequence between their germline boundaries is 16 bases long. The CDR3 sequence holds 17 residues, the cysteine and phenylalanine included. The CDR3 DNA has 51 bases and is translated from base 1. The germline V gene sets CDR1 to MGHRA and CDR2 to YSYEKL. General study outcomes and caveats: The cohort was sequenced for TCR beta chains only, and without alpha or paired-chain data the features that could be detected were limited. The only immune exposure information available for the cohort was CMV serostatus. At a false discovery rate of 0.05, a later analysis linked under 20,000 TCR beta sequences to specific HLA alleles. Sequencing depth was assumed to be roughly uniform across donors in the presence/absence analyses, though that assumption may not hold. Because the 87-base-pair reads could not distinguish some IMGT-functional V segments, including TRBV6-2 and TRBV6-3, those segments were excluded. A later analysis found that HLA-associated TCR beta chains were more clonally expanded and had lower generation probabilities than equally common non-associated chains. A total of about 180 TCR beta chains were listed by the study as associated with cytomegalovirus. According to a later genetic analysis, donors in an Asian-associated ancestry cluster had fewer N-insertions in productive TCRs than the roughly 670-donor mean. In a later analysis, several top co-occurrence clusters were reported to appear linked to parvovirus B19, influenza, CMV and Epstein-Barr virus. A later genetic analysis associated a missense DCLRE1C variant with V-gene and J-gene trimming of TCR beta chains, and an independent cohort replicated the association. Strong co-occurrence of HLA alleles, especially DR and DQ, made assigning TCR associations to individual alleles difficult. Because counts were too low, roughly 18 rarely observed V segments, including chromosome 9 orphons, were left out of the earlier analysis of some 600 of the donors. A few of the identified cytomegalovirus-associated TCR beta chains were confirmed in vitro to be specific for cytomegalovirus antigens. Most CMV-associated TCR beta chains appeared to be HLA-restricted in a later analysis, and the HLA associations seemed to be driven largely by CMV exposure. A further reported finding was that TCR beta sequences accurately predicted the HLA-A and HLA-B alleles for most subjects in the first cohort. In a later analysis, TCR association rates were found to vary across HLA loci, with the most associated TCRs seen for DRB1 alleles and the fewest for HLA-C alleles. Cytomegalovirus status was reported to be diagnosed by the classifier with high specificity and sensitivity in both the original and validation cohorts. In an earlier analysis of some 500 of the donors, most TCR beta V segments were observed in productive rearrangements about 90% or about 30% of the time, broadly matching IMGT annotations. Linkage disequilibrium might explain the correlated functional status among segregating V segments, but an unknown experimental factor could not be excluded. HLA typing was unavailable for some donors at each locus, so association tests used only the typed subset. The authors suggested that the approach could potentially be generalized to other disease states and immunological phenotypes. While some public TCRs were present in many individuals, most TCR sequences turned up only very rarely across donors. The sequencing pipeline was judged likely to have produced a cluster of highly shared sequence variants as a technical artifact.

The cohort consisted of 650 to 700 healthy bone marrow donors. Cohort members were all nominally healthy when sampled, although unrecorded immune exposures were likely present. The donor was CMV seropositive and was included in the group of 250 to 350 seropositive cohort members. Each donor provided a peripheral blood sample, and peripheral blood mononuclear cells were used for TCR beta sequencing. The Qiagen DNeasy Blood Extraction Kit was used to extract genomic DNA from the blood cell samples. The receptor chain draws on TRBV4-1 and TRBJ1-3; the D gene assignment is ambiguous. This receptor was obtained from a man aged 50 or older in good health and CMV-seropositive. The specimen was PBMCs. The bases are TGCGCCAGCAGCCTCACAGACGGGAAAAGCTCTGGAAACACCATATATTTT. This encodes CASSLTDGKSSGNTIYF.